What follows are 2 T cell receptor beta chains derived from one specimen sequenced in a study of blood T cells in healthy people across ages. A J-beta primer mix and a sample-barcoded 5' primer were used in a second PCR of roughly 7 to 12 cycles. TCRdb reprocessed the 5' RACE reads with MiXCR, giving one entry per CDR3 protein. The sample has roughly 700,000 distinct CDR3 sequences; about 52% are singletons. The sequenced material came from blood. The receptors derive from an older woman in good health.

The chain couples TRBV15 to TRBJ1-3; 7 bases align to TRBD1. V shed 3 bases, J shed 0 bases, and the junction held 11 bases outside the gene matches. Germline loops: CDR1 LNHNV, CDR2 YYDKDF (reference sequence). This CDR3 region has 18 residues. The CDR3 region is CATSSPRGGVASGNTIYF. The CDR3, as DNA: TGTGCCACCAGCAGCCCCAGGGGGGGGGTTGCCTCTGGAAACACCATATATTTT.

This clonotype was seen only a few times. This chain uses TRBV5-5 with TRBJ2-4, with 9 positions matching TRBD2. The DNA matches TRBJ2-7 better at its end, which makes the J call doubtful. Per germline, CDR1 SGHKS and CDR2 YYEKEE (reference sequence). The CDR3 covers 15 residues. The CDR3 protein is CASSFIGTSSAEQYF. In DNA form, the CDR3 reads TGTGCCAGCAGCTTTATAGGGACTAGCTCCGCCGAGCAGTACTTC.